This T cell receptor beta chain was sequenced for a study of cytomegalovirus exposure and HLA in healthy donors (dated by TCRdb to about 2017). Regarding the research as a whole: In an earlier analysis of several hundred of the donors, roughly 300 Gb of sequence data and 120 million or so unique TCR beta sequences from about 190 million T cells were reported. The number of typed donors differed by locus: roughly 629-630 for A, B, C, DRB1 and DQB1; 522 for DQA1; 606 for DPA1; and roughly 450 for DPB1. A later analysis re-examined previously published TCR beta repertoires from roughly 720 donors and added high-resolution HLA genotyping to investigate patterns of TCR occurrence. The study aimed to test whether signatures of past pathogen exposure could be identified by cataloging public T cell receptors. The later analysis used no new phenotypic data to find candidate immune exposures, relying instead on TCR beta sequences and their occurrence across donors. The study combined high-throughput TCR immunosequencing, statistical association of individual TCRs with disease status, and machine learning to predict cytomegalovirus infection status. An early release covering roughly 640 HLA-typed donors comprised 300 to 350 gigabases of sequencing data and roughly 85 million unique TCR sequences. About five DR-DQ haplotypes were handled as single units for association and clustering, since linkage in the cohort was strong. Among roughly 400 genotyped donors of the cohort, an average of 235,054 unique TCR beta nucleotide sequences were sequenced per donor, 15% to 20% of them non-productive. A later genetic analysis used genome-wide SNP genotypes for about 60% of the roughly 670 donors, treating that subset as a discovery cohort. Every repertoire in the discovery cohort had been generated on one and the same sequencing platform. In addition to the first cohort of 500 to 850 subjects, a separate validation cohort of 130 or so different subjects was used. Donor age, sex, ethnicity and CMV serostatus were compiled alongside the repertoire data. The study profiled the T cell repertoires of about 640 subjects by immunosequencing and related them to cytomegalovirus serostatus. Among the approximately 400 genotyped donors, approximately 77% belonged to the genetic ancestry cluster associated with self-reported Caucasian donors. An earlier analysis of several hundred of the donors applied high-throughput TCR beta sequencing to assess whether each TCR beta V gene segment acted as functional or pseudogenic. Both class I and class II loci were covered by HLA typing, at four-digit resolution. Overall results and qualifications from the work: In a later analysis, the rate of TCR association differed among HLA loci, with DRB1 alleles having the most associated TCRs and HLA-C alleles having the fewest. In vitro tests confirmed that a few of the cytomegalovirus-associated TCR beta chains recognize cytomegalovirus antigens. Linkage disequilibrium might explain the correlated functional status among segregating V segments, but an unknown experimental factor could not be excluded. Because counts were too low, roughly 17 rarely observed V segments, including chromosome 9 orphons, were left out of the earlier analysis of 587 of the donors. Cytomegalovirus status was reported to be diagnosed by the classifier with high specificity and sensitivity in both the original and validation cohorts. A cluster of highly shared sequence variants was judged likely to be a technical artifact of the sequencing pipeline. When HLA alleles, especially DR and DQ, strongly co-occurred, attributing TCR associations to individual alleles was difficult. The only immune exposure information available for the cohort was CMV serostatus. V-gene and J-gene trimming of TCR beta chains was associated with a missense DCLRE1C variant in a later genetic analysis, and the association was replicated in an independent cohort. In a later analysis, HLA-associated TCR beta chains showed more clonal expansion and lower generation probabilities than non-associated chains that were equally common. At a false discovery rate of 0.05, a later analysis linked around 15,000 TCR beta sequences to specific HLA alleles. A total of 150 or so TCR beta chains were listed by the study as associated with cytomegalovirus. Because HLA typing was missing for some donors at each locus, association tests included only the typed subset. In an earlier analysis of about 550 of the donors, most TCR beta V segments were observed in productive rearrangements about 90% or about 30% of the time, broadly matching IMGT annotations. Compared with the roughly 700-donor mean, donors in an Asian-associated ancestry cluster had fewer N-insertions in productive TCRs, according to a later genetic analysis. A further reported finding was that TCR beta sequences accurately predicted the HLA-A and HLA-B alleles for most subjects in the first cohort. Roughly uniform sequencing depth across donors was assumed in presence/absence analyses, although this assumption may not hold. While some public TCRs were present in many individuals, most TCR sequences turned up only very rarely across donors. According to a later analysis, most CMV-associated TCR beta chains appeared to be HLA-restricted, and the HLA associations seemed to be driven largely by CMV exposure. According to the authors, the approach could potentially be generalized to other disease states and immunological phenotypes. A later analysis reported that several top co-occurrence clusters appeared linked to parvovirus B19, influenza, CMV and Epstein-Barr virus. The cohort was sequenced for TCR beta chains only, and without alpha or paired-chain data the features that could be detected were limited.

In its sample, this clone was seen once. Its antigen is currently not known. Base qualities are not at hand, and no much larger clone is one base apart. Library preparation employed the immunoSEQ multiplex PCR assay. For the multiplex PCR, a mixture combining 60 forward primers for TCR Vbeta segments and 13 reverse primers for TCR Jbeta segments was used. The CDR3 region of rearranged TCR beta genes was amplified from genomic DNA by a multiplex PCR assay. Amplified TCR beta libraries were sequenced as 87-base-pair reads on the Illumina HiSeq System. Regarding the original processing steps: In a later analysis, roughly 80 million unique TCR beta chains were counted across the approximately 640 repertoires, and about 10 million of these chains were shared by at least two donors. A nearest-neighbor algorithm error-corrected the raw reads and collapsed the reads into unique sequences, merging closely related sequences to remove PCR and sequencing errors. To assign V, D and J gene segments, CDR3 sequences were aligned to IMGT reference sequences. For a sequence to be retained, at least a six-nucleotide match to both a V gene segment and a J gene segment was required. Rearrangements were classified as productive when the CDR3 lacked stop codons and remained in frame with V and J, and all other rearrangements were classified as non-productive. CDR3 was defined by IMGT convention, running from the second conserved V-encoded cysteine to the conserved J-encoded phenylalanine. In an earlier analysis of 500 to 650 of the donors, sequences lacking an unambiguous match to a single V gene segment were excluded. In an earlier analysis of 587 of the donors, a V segment was called functional when productive rearrangements were above 56.7%, and segregating when the standard deviation between donors exceeded 5%. A statistical classification framework was built for diagnosing cytomegalovirus status from the catalog of TCR beta chain sequences. In a later analysis, TCR nucleotide sequences were compared against IMGT/GENE-DB human TR gene sequences so that V and J genes could be assigned. The TCRdist pipeline was used in a later analysis to assign CDR3 sequences and most-parsimonious VDJ recombination scenarios. In a later analysis, each TCR beta chain was defined by its CDR3 amino acid sequence together with its V-gene family, and reads without a unique V-gene family were excluded. To address suspected cross-contamination and a sequencing artifact, a later analysis removed 592 highly shared, low-generation-probability nucleotide sequences. In a later analysis, a clonal expansion index for each public chain was calculated from normalized within-repertoire ranks of inferred template counts. A later analysis computed generation probabilities with a VDJ recombination model fitted to out-of-frame rearrangements, and checked the results against IGoR. Hypergeometric tests were used in a later analysis to score TCR-TCR, TCR-HLA and TCR-CMV co-occurrence, with a repertoire-size bias correction applied to the TCR pairs. To estimate false discovery rates, a later analysis permuted the HLA or CMV assignments 20 times. In a later analysis, co-occurring TCRs were grouped using DBSCAN, and TCRdist sequence similarity was added for clustering within HLA-allele-positive subsets. Repertoires with fewer than 30,000 or more than 120,000 public chains were left out of co-occurrence clustering, as were about 5 repertoires with anomalous nucleotide sharing. What TCRdb holds here is the immuneACCESS table cut down to in-frame rearrangements. Part of the clones is not present; checked against another copy, under half of the missing clones reflect an unresolved V gene, and the others are unexplained. V and J calls plus clone size are reproduced from that table; the DNA served to infer D and trimming. This sample is represented by 85,000 to 95,000 clones; roughly 69% of them were singletons. Jointly, the top ten make up 6.3% of the sample.

The cohort was made up of several hundred healthy bone marrow donors. At the time of sampling, all cohort members were nominally healthy, though unrecorded immune exposures were likely present. The donor tested CMV seronegative and was one of the 352 seronegative cohort members. A peripheral blood sample was collected from each donor, and TCR beta sequencing was performed on peripheral blood mononuclear cells. Genomic DNA extraction from the blood cell samples was performed with the Qiagen DNeasy Blood Extraction Kit. Input material: PBMCs. The receptor's source is a woman aged 25 to 39 in good health and CMV-seronegative.

The nucleotides read TGCGCCAGCAGCCAAGAACTTGTGGGGAGTGGATATGGCTACACCTTC. This translates into CASSQELVGSGYGYTF. The rearrangement joined TRBV4-1 to TRBJ1-2, with the D gene call left open. The CDR3, from cysteine to phenylalanine, totals 16 residues. Solely the CDR3 DNA is kept, with 48 bases framed from the first base. V lost 0 bases and J lost 5 bases; the stretch between them is 16 bases long. Per the germline V gene, MGHRA is the CDR1 and YSYEKL is the CDR2.